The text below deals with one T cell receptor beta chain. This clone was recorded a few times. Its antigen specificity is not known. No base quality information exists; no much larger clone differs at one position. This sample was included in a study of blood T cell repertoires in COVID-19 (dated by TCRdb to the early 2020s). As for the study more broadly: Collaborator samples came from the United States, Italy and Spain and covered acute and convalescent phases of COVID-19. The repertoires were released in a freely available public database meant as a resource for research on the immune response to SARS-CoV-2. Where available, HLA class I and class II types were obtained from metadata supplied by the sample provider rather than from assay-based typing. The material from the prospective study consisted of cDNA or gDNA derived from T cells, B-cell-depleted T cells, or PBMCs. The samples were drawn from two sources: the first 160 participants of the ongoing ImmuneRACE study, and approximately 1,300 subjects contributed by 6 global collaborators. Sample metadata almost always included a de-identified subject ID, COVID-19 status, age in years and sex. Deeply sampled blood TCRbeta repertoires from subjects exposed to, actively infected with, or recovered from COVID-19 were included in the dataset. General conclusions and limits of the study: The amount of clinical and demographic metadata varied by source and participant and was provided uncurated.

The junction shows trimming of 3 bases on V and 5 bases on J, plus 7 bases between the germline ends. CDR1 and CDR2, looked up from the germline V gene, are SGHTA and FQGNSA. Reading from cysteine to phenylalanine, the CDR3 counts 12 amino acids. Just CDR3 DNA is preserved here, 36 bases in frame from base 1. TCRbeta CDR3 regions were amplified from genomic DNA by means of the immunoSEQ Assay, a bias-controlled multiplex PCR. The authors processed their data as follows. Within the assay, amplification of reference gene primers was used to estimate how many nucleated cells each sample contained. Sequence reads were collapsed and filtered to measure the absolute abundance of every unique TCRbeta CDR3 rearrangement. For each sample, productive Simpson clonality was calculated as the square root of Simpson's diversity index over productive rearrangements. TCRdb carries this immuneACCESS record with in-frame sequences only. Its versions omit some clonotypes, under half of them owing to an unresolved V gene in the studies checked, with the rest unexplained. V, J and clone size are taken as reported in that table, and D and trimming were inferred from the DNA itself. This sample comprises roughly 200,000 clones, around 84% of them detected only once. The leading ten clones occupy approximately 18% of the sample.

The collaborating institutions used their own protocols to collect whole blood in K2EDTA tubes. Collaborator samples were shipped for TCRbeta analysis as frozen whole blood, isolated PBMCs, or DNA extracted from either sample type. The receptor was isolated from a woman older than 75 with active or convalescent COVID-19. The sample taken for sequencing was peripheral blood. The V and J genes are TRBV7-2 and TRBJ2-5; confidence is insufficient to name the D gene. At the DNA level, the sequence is TGTGCCAGCAGCTTCCCTACGGAGACCCAGTACTTC. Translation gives CASSFPTETQYF.